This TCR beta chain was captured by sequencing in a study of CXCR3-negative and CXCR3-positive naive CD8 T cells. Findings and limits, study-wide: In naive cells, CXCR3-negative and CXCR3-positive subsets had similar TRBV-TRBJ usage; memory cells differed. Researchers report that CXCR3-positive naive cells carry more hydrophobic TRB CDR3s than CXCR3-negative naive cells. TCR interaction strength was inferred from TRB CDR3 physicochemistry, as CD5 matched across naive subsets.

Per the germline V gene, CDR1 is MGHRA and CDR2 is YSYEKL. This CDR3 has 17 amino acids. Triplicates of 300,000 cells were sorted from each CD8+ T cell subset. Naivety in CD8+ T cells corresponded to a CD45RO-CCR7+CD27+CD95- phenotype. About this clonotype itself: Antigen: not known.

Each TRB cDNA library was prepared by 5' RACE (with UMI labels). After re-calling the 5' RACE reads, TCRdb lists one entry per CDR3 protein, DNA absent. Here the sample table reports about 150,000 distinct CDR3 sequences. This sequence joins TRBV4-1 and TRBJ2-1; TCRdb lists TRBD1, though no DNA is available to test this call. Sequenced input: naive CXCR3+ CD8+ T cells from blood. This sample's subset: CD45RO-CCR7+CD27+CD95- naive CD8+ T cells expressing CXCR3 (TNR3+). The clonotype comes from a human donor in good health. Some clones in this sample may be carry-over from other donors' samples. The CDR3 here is CASSQDFLSAFYNEQFF.